The clone carrying this TCR beta chain was observed at least ten times. CDR3 length: 15 amino acids. V was cut by 2 bases and J by 1 base, with 11 bases left in between. Germline V gene data show CDR1 as MNHEY and CDR2 as SVGEGT. This entry comes from a study of Graves' ophthalmopathy and Graves' hyperthyroidism. Beta-chain TCR CDR3 regions were amplified from RNA transcripts. An initial RT-PCR round employing HTBI primers preceded a second-round multiplex PCR. TCRdb processed the multiplex PCR reads anew with MiXCR; each CDR3 protein has one entry. The sample shows around 400,000 distinct CDR3 sequences, over 20% of them seen only once.

The sequenced sample was peripheral blood. The sequence was collected from a young woman with stable Graves' hyperthyroidism. The rearrangement uses TRBV6-2 or TRBV6-3 and TRBJ2-5; D possibly corresponds to TRBD2 (5 bases). CDR3 coding DNA: TGTGCCAGCAGTTACCCCCGACGGGGCCAAGAGACCCAGTACTTC. This translates into CASSYPRRGQETQYF.